This TCR beta chain emerged from a study of cytomegalovirus exposure and HLA in healthy donors. Study-level points and caveats: Later on, analysis showed that most CMV-associated TCR beta chains appeared to be HLA-restricted. Presence/absence analysis assumed near-uniform sequencing depth across donors.

The PCR ran on 60 Vbeta and 13 Jbeta primers. Assay: immunoSEQ multiplex PCR; the TCRdb copy retains only in-frame clones and omits some. The sample includes 160,000 or so clones, roughly 80% seen only once; the top ten take under 1.1%. For this clone: What it binds is not known.

Trimming removed 0 bases from V and 4 bases from J, with 13 bases in between. Germline CDR1 is MNHEY and CDR2 is SVGAGI. The CDR3 loop spans 16 amino acids. V is TRBV6-5 and J is TRBJ2-1; the D is unclear. The receptor comes from a man aged 30 to 39 in good health and CMV-seronegative. The source material was PBMCs. CDR3 region: CASSYSVRGPYNEQFF. Here the CDR3 DNA reads TGTGCCAGCAGTTACTCGGTGCGAGGTCCTTACAATGAGCAGTTCTTC.